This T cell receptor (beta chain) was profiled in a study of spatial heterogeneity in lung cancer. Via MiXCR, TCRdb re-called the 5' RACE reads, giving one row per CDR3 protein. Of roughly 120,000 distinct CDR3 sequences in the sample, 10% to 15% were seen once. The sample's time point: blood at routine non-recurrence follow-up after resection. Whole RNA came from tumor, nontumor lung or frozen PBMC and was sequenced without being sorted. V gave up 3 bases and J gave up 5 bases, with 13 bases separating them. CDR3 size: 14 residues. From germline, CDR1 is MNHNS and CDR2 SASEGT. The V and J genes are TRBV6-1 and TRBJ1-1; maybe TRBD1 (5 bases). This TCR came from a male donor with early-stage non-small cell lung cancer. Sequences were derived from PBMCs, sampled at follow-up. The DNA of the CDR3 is TGTGCCAGCAGTGACCAGGGTGGCAGGACTGAAGCTTTCTTT. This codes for CASSDQGGRTEAFF.